The source of this T cell receptor beta chain is a study of beta chain features in type 1 diabetes. With respect to this clone: Its antigen is still unknown.

The V and J ends lost 2 bases and 8 bases, in that order; junction bases with no gene match: 2. The CDR3 is 13 amino acids. Per the germline V gene, CDR1 is SNHLY and CDR2 is FYNNEI. Study results and caveats: Within the patient group, naive, central memory and Treg TCRB repertoires appeared more similar to each other than within healthy donors. Fewer junction insertions and more nucleotide deletions appeared in type 1 diabetes patients. Within each of all four CD4+ subsets, Type 1 diabetes patients had TCRB CDR3s that were moderately but significantly shorter.

Isolated RNA was reverse transcribed in full, so expressed TCRB transcripts were sequenced. Method: immunoSEQ multiplex PCR; TCRdb's copy keeps in-frame clones and lacks some. The sample carries hundreds of thousands of clones, roughly 13% recorded once. The clonotype was recovered from a man aged 18 to 30 with type 1 diabetes. The rearrangement joins TRBV2 to TRBJ1-3; 8 bases agree with TRBD1. Sample: naive CD4+ T cells from blood. The CDR3 loop is CASSEQGADTIYF. CDR3 in DNA: TGTGCCAGCAGTGAACAGGGGGCCGACACCATATATTTT.